One and the same sample provided the 12 T cell receptor beta chains below, sequenced in a study of shared clonotypes between healthy human individuals. Clones were read by immunoSEQ multiplex PCR, and TCRdb kept only the in-frame ones, dropping some. The top ten clones hold approximately 1.5% of a sample with about 980,000 clones, over 75% of them seen once. What was sequenced was memory CD4+ T cells sorted from blood. Subset in this sample: CD45RA-negative fraction. These TCRs come from a man aged 18 to 35 in good health.

The chain employs TRBV5-1 and TRBJ2-7; D may be TRBD2 (5 bases). Trimming took 0 bases from V and 0 from J, leaving 10 bases between them. Germline V gene sequence: CDR1 SGHRS, CDR2 YFSETQ. The CDR3 runs to 15 residues. The CDR3 coding sequence is TGCGCCAGCAGCTTGGCCGAGGGCAGCTCCTACGAGCAGTACTTC. This encodes CASSLAEGSSYEQYF.

The genes are TRBV30 and TRBJ1-5; 8 positions match TRBD1. Germline V gives CDR1 GTSNPN, CDR2 SVGIG (reference sequence). The V gene end was trimmed by 1 base and the J gene end by 2 bases; junction bases not matched to a gene: 1. The CDR3 consists of 14 residues. CDR3 loop: CAWSATGGNQPQHF. In nucleotides, the CDR3 is TGTGCCTGGAGTGCGACAGGGGGCAATCAGCCCCAGCATTTT.

The chain has TRBV2 and TRBJ1-2; D is uncertain. V dropped 3 bases and J dropped 6 bases, with 11 bases sitting between them. This CDR3 comprises 13 residues. Germline V gene sequence: CDR1 SNHLY, CDR2 FYNNEI. The CDR3: CASSERRQDGYTF. The CDR3 nucleotides are TGTGCCAGCAGTGAGAGGAGACAAGATGGCTACACCTTC.

This clone has a handful of counts. The chain has TRBV30 and TRBJ1-3, with D perhaps TRBD1 (6 bases). Trimming left V 4 bases short and J 0 bases short, with 25 bases between. CDR3 length equals 19 residues. The germline V gene encodes CDR1 GTSNPN and CDR2 SVGIG (reference sequence). The CDR3, as DNA: TGTGCCTGGAATATCGGGGGCAGGGCGACTTTCTCCTCTGGAAACACCATATATTTT. Translation: CAWNIGGRATFSSGNTIYF.

The chain uses TRBV29-1 and TRBJ1-2; 8 bases are shared with TRBD1. The CDR3 extends over 12 amino acids. V lost 7 bases to trimming and J lost 6 bases; unmatched junction nucleotides: 7. Germline CDR1 and CDR2: SQVTM and ANQGSEA. The CDR3 bases are TGCAGCGACCCGACAGGGGAGAATGGCTACACCTTC. This gives the protein CSDPTGENGYTF.

CDR3 loop: CASSRLGTGGETQYF. In DNA, the CDR3 is TGTGCCAGTAGTAGGTTGGGGACAGGGGGCGAGACCCAGTACTTC. The chain is built from TRBV19 and TRBJ2-5; 12 positions match TRBD1. Germline CDR1 and CDR2: LNHDA and SQIVND (reference sequence). The CDR3 runs 15 residues. Germline trimming cut 4 bases from V and 5 bases from J; bases unmatched to any gene: 5.

A note on this clone: Within the sample, other DNA sequences also encode this same CDR3. J is TRBJ2-5 and V is TRBV18; D gene unclear. Between the trimmed V and J ends, which lost 3 bases and 1 base, there was a span of 6 bases. The CDR3 extends over 13 amino acids. CDR1 is KGHSH and CDR2 is LQKENI in the germline V gene. CDR3 protein: CASSPSLQETQYF. DNA of the CDR3: TGTGCCAGCTCACCGTCTCTCCAAGAGACCCAGTACTTC. The full variable domain, completed using reference TRBV18 and TRBJ2-5, is NAGVMQNPRHLVRRRGQEARLRCSPMKGHSHVYWYRQLPEEGLKFMVYLQKENIIDESGMPKERFSAEFPKEGPSILRIQQVVRGDSAAYFCASSPSLQETQYFGPGTRLLVL.

In the case of this clone: This likely reflects a read error, since a far larger clone is one base away. The chain combines TRBV6-9 with TRBJ1-2; no clear D. Germline V gene data show CDR1 as MNHGY and CDR2 as SVAAGI. The CDR3 spans 13 residues. The CDR3 DNA is TGTGCCAGCAGTGTGGCACCGAACTACGGCTACACCTTC. Its protein is CASSVAPNYGYTF.

The chain combines TRBV7-9 with TRBJ1-1; no clear D gene. V lost 4 bases to trimming and J lost 7 bases, with 13 bases between them. The germline gives CDR1 SEHNR, CDR2 FQNEAQ (reference sequence). The CDR3 loop spans 13 amino acids. The CDR3 sequence is CASSSDPPREAFF. DNA of the CDR3: TGTGCCAGCAGCTCGGACCCTCCCCGTGAAGCTTTCTTT. Variable domain in full (rest from reference TRBV7-9 and TRBJ1-1): DTGVSQNPRHKITKRGQNVTFRCDPISEHNRLYWYRQTLGQGPEFLTYFQNEAQLEKSRLLSDRFSAERPKGSFSTLEIQRTEQGDSAMYLCASSSDPPREAFFGQGTRLTVV.

The rearrangement links TRBV28 to TRBJ1-3; D unclear. Per the germline V gene, CDR1 is MDHEN and CDR2 is SYDVKM. Trimming pared 5 bases from V and 4 bases from J, leaving 18 bases between. The CDR3 spans 16 residues. CDR3 nucleotide sequence: TGTGCCAGCAGTCGACCTGTCGGGCAGAAGGGAAACACCATATATTTT. Encoded protein: CASSRPVGQKGNTIYF.

This clone appeared a few times. The chain employs TRBV6-5 and TRBJ1-5; 7 bases match TRBD1. V lost 6 bases and J lost 4; bases outside the gene matches: 3. The length of the CDR3 is 13 residues. CDR1 MNHEY and CDR2 SVGAGI come from the germline V gene. CDR3 sequence: CASSTGVNQPQHF. The CDR3 DNA sequence: TGTGCCAGCAGCACAGGGGTGAATCAGCCCCAGCATTTT.

The chain is built from TRBV11-3 and TRBJ1-1; D remains unclear. V lost 6 bases and J lost 5, with 19 bases in between. The length of the CDR3 is 15 residues. Germline V gene sequence: CDR1 SGHNT, CDR2 YENEEA. In DNA form, the CDR3 reads TGTGCCAGCAGACCGATTGGACGGAGTCTGACTGAAGCTTTCTTT. The encoded protein is CASRPIGRSLTEAFF.